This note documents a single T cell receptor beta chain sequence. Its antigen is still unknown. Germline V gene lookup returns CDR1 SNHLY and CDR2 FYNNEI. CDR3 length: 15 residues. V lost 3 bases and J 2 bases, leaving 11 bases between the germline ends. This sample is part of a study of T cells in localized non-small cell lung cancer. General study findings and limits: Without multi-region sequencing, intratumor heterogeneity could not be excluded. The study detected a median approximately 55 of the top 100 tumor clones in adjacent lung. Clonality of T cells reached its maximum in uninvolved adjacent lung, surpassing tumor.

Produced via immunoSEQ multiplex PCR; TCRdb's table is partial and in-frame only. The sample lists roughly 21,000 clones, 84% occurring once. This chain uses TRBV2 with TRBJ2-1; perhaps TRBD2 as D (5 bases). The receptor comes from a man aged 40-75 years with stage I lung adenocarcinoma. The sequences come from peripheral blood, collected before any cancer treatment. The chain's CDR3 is CASSEQAGPYNEQFF. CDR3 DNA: TGTGCCAGCAGTGAGCAGGCGGGCCCCTACAATGAGCAGTTCTTC.